Each of the 32 T cell receptor beta chains below was sequenced from the same sample in a study of Ad26.COV2.S vaccination and SARS-CoV-2 variants. Regarding treatment: 15 to 20 received Ad26.COV2.S at low or high dose, single or two shots; roughly 5 received placebo; per-sample allocation not given. Samples came from day 63 after the first vaccine or placebo injection. The data were produced by immunoSEQ multiplex PCR, yet TCRdb's version contains in-frame clones alone and is incomplete. There are around 320,000 clones in the sample; 70% to 90% occur only once, and 1.5% to 2.5% lies in the top ten. Sample: peripheral blood, taken in a trial of Ad26.COV2.S vaccine versus placebo. The receptors come from a person aged 18-60 years who received the Ad26.COV2.S COVID-19 vaccine or a placebo.

This sequence joins TRBV4-3 and TRBJ1-6; D is ambiguous. The CDR3 is 13 amino acids. Trimming left V 2 bases short and J 9 bases short, with 8 bases between. CDR1 is LGHNA and CDR2 is YSLEER in the germline V gene. The CDR3 region is CASSQIPGSPLHF. The CDR3 DNA sequence: TGCGCCAGCAGCCAAATTCCGGGTTCACCCCTCCACTTT.

This chain uses TRBV3-1 (or the pseudogene TRBV3-2) with TRBJ2-1, with D possibly being TRBD2 (5 bases). The germline V gene has CDR1 LGHDT and CDR2 YNNKEL (reference sequence). The CDR3 runs 13 residues. V lost 4 bases and J 13 bases, leaving 17 bases between the germline ends. DNA for the CDR3: TGTGCCAGCAGCCGACTCTCTTTGGCGGGTCAGTTCTTC. It is translated as CASSRLSLAGQFF.

V is TRBV10-3 and J is TRBJ1-1, with D tentatively TRBD1 (5 bases). Germline lookup yields CDR1 ENHRY and CDR2 SYGVKD. V shed 4 bases and J shed 0 bases, with 15 bases lying between them. This CDR3 is built from 16 residues. The CDR3 loop reads CAISGRADRMNTEAFF. The CDR3 DNA sequence: TGTGCCATCAGTGGACGCGCCGACAGAATGAACACTGAAGCTTTCTTT.

The sample holds a few counts of this clone. The V and J genes are TRBV6-5 and TRBJ1-1; no clear D. This CDR3 is 13 amino acids long. The germline V and J ends were trimmed by 2 bases and 2 bases, with 6 bases remaining between them. CDR1 and CDR2 from the germline V gene are MNHEY and SVGAGI. As DNA, the CDR3 is TGTGCCAGCAGTTACCTAATAAACACTGAAGCTTTCTTT. Translation gives CASSYLINTEAFF.

J is TRBJ2-5 and V is TRBV2; 9 nucleotides match TRBD1. Looked up from germline, CDR1 is SNHLY and CDR2 is FYNNEI. The CDR3 is 14 residues long. V was clipped by 6 bases and J by 3 bases; unmatched bases: 5. CDR3 residues: CASRDRTGEETQYF. The DNA of the CDR3 is TGTGCCAGCAGGGACAGGACAGGGGAAGAGACCCAGTACTTC.

This chain links TRBV21-1 with TRBJ2-2; the listed D gene, TRBD2, was not tested against the DNA. TRBV21-1 constitutes a pseudogene. The CDR3 extends over 17 amino acids. CDR3 loop: CASSNQTGGPDTGELFF. CDR3 nucleotide sequence: TGTGCCAGCAGCAACCAAACGGGGGGGCCCGACACCGGGGAGCTGTTTTTT.

This clone appeared a single time. The chain is built from TRBV5-6 and TRBJ1-1; 7 nucleotides match TRBD1. The germline V gene encodes CDR1 SGHDT and CDR2 YYEEEE. With V trimmed by 9 bases and J by 0 bases, 8 bases remained unmatched. This CDR3 comprises 14 residues. CDR3 sequence (DNA): TGTGCCACGTACAGGGGAGTCGTGAACACTGAAGCTTTCTTT. It codes for CATYRGVVNTEAFF.

The J gene is TRBJ2-6, the V gene TRBV7-8; D is undetermined. CDR1 SGHVS and CDR2 FQNEAQ come from the germline V gene. The length of the CDR3 is 16 residues. V was cut by 10 bases and J by 2 bases, with 18 bases left in between. CDR3 amino acids: CATYKHSGPGANVLTF. The CDR3 nucleotides are TGTGCCACATACAAACATTCCGGGCCTGGGGCCAACGTCCTGACTTTC.

In this sample, this clone turned up a few times. The chain recombines TRBV9 with TRBJ2-2; D gene uncertain. CDR3 length: 14 residues. The germline gives CDR1 SGDLS, CDR2 YYNGEE. The germline V and J ends were trimmed by 0 bases and 0 bases, with 3 bases remaining between them. CDR3 sequence reads: CASSVAANTGELFF. CDR3 DNA sequence: TGTGCCAGCAGCGTAGCGGCGAACACCGGGGAGCTGTTTTTT. Complete variable domain (other parts from reference TRBV9 and TRBJ2-2): DSGVTQTPKHLITATGQRVTLRCSPRSGDLSVYWYQQSLDQGLQFLIQYYNGEERAKGNILERFSAQQFPDLHSELNLSSLELGDSALYFCASSVAANTGELFFGEGSRLTVL.

This rearrangement joins TRBV30 to TRBJ1-3; D is perhaps TRBD1 (5 bases). The germline V and J ends were trimmed by 1 base and 3 bases, with 10 bases remaining between them. The germline V gene has CDR1 GTSNPN and CDR2 SVGIG (reference sequence). The CDR3 consists of 14 residues. Written as DNA, the CDR3 is TGTGCCTGGAGTGAGTGGGGGGGTGGAAACACCATATATTTT. Its protein product is CAWSEWGGGNTIYF. The whole variable domain, remainder taken from reference TRBV30 and TRBJ1-3, is SQTIHQWPATLVQPVGSPLSLECTVEGTSNPNLYWYRQAAGRGLQLLFYSVGIGQISSEVPQNLSASRPQDRQFILSSKKLLLSDSGFYLCAWSEWGGGNTIYFGEGSWLTVV.

This clone was observed a handful of times. Distinct nucleotide sequences in the sample also encode this CDR3. The rearrangement joins TRBV18 to TRBJ1-1, with D tentatively TRBD1 (5 bases). The CDR3 has 12 residues. V lost 3 bases, J lost 8 bases, and 10 bases lay in between. The germline V gene has CDR1 KGHSH and CDR2 LQKENI. CDR3 DNA sequence: TGTGCCAGCTCACCCGAAGGGGCGGAAGCTTTCTTT. Translation gives CASSPEGAEAFF.

The chain is built from TRBV29-1 and TRBJ1-2, with D hard to call. The CDR3 consists of 10 residues. Germline V gene sequence: CDR1 SQVTM, CDR2 ANQGSEA. Trimming took off 4 bases at V and 7 bases at J, with 7 bases between the two ends. CDR3 loop: CSVAQVGYTF. For the CDR3, the DNA is TGCAGCGTTGCTCAAGTTGGCTACACCTTC.

This clone has only one observation. V usage is TRBV4-1 and J usage is TRBJ2-3, with D possibly matching TRBD2 (7 bases). V lost 2 bases and J lost 6, with 12 bases in between. The CDR3 spans 14 residues. Germline assignment: CDR1 MGHRA and CDR2 YSYEKL. The CDR3 DNA follows: TGCGCCAGCAGCCAAACGGGGGGCAGCGATACGCAGTATTTT. The encoded protein is CASSQTGGSDTQYF.

The chain combines TRBV30 with TRBJ1-1, with D perhaps TRBD1 (5 bases). This CDR3 is 13 amino acids long. Germline CDR1 and CDR2: GTSNPN and SVGIG (reference sequence). V lost 4 bases, J lost 4 bases, and 13 bases lay in between. This CDR3 reads CAWKRFGGTEAFF. CDR3 bases: TGTGCCTGGAAGCGGTTCGGGGGCACTGAAGCTTTCTTT. Combining the CDR3 with reference TRBV30 and TRBJ1-1 gives the whole variable domain SQTIHQWPATLVQPVGSPLSLECTVEGTSNPNLYWYRQAAGRGLQLLFYSVGIGQISSEVPQNLSASRPQDRQFILSSKKLLLSDSGFYLCAWKRFGGTEAFFGQGTRLTVV.

The chain combines TRBV28 with TRBJ1-2; possible D gene TRBD1, 5 bases. Germline V CDR1 and CDR2: MDHEN, SYDVKM. The CDR3 is made up of 15 amino acids. Trimming took off 2 bases at V and 6 bases at J, with 16 bases between the two ends. Here the CDR3 reads CASSLRGTAGDGYTF. Here the CDR3 DNA reads TGTGCCAGCAGTTTACGAGGGACCGCTGGGGATGGCTACACCTTC.

This chain joins TRBV5-4 and TRBJ2-5; D possibly corresponds to TRBD2 (5 bases). This CDR3 region has 15 residues. The germline V gene encodes CDR1 SGHNT and CDR2 YYREEE (reference sequence). Trimming took off 1 base at V and 3 bases at J, with 13 bases between the two ends. The CDR3 region has the DNA TGTGCCAGCAGCTTGAGGACTCCGGGGAAAGAGACCCAGTACTTC. Amino acids: CASSLRTPGKETQYF.

The gene calls are TRBV11-2 and TRBJ2-1; weak D call: TRBD1 (5 bases). CDR3 length equals 15 residues. Germline V gene sequence: CDR1 SGHAT, CDR2 FQNNGV. V was pared by 5 bases and J by 1 base, with 12 bases between. CDR3 nucleotides: TGTGCCAGCAGCCCCCAGGGAAAGTCCTACAATGAGCAGTTCTTC. Protein sequence: CASSPQGKSYNEQFF.

The V and J genes are TRBV4-2 and TRBJ2-7, with D perhaps matching TRBD2 (5 bases). Germline CDR1 LGHNA, CDR2 YNFKEQ. CDR3 length: 14 amino acids. Trimming left V 4 bases short and J 7 bases short, with 17 bases between. The CDR3 DNA sequence: TGTGCCAGCAGCCCGCCGGGATCCCTGTTGGAGCAGTACTTC. Translated: CASSPPGSLLEQYF.

V usage is TRBV29-1 and J usage is TRBJ1-1; possible D gene TRBD1, 6 bases. Germline CDR1 SQVTM, CDR2 ANQGSEA. The CDR3 covers 12 residues. V was cut by 7 bases and J by 1 base, with 10 bases left in between. The CDR3 spells CSAGGQNTEAFF. The CDR3 nucleotides read TGCAGCGCGGGGGGACAGAACACTGAAGCTTTCTTT.

The CDR3 here is CASSQGGQGRTYEQYF. CDR3 bases: TGTGCCAGCAGCCAGGGGGGACAGGGTAGGACCTACGAGCAGTACTTC. This rearrangement joins TRBV14 to TRBJ2-7; TRBD1 matches 9 bases. CDR1 and CDR2 from the germline V gene are SGHDN and FVKESK. The CDR3 extends over 16 amino acids. Trimming removed 3 bases from V and 2 bases from J; junction bases left unmatched: 8.

This clone is a singleton in its sample. The CDR3 region is CASRYRGDSNQPQHF. CDR3 in DNA: TGTGCCAGCAGGTACAGGGGAGATAGCAATCAGCCCCAGCATTTT. The chain carries TRBV6-1 and TRBJ1-5; TRBD1 aligns across 7 bases. In germline, CDR1 is MNHNS, CDR2 SASEGT. Trimming cost V 6 bases and J 0 bases; bases outside gene matches: 5. The CDR3 totals 15 residues.

The chain joins TRBV5-8 to TRBJ2-7; D gene uncertain. V lost 4 bases to trimming and J lost 1 base, with 15 bases between them. CDR1 is SGHTS and CDR2 is YDEGEE in the germline V gene. The CDR3 runs to 15 residues. CDR3 sequence reads: CASSRTPVRSYEQYF. The CDR3 DNA is TGTGCCAGCAGCCGGACCCCTGTGAGGTCCTACGAGCAGTACTTC.

The rearrangement joins TRBV7-2 to TRBJ1-4; possibly TRBD1 for D (5 bases). CDR1 SGHTA and CDR2 FQGNSA come from the germline V gene. The CDR3 contains 12 residues. Trimming removed 5 bases at V and 13 bases at J, with 14 bases between. The CDR3 DNA follows: TGTGCCAGCAGCCGGTGGGGGGAACTACTGTTTTTT. Its protein product is CASSRWGELLFF.

The chain is built from TRBV6-2 or TRBV6-3 and TRBJ2-7, with 8 bases identical to TRBD1. The CDR3 has 17 residues. V shed 2 bases and J 0 bases; nucleotides not matched to a gene: 9. CDR1 is MNHEY, CDR2 SVGEGT, per germline. CDR3 in amino acids: CASSYDRGRSFSYEQYF. In DNA, the CDR3 is TGTGCCAGCAGTTACGACAGGGGAAGGAGTTTCTCCTACGAGCAGTACTTC.

Remarks on this clone: Distinct nucleotide sequences in the sample also encode this CDR3. This chain uses TRBV20-1 with TRBJ1-3; no firm D call. V gave up 3 bases and J gave up 1 base, with 7 bases separating them. Germline V lookup: CDR1 DFQATT, CDR2 SNEGSKA (reference sequence). There are 13 residues in the CDR3. The DNA for the CDR3 is TGCAGTGCTAGTTTGGGTTCTGGAAACACCATATATTTT. It yields the protein CSASLGSGNTIYF.

The chain couples TRBV7-9 to TRBJ1-3; D is uncertain. CDR3 length: 13 residues. Germline V lookup: CDR1 SEHNR, CDR2 FQNEAQ (reference sequence). V was pared by 6 bases and J by 0 bases, with 6 bases between. CDR3: CASSQSSGNTIYF. CDR3 DNA sequence: TGTGCCAGCAGTCAAAGCTCTGGAAACACCATATATTTT.

This clone was observed a single time. This chain joins TRBV3-1 (or the pseudogene TRBV3-2) and TRBJ1-4; the D is unclear. This CDR3 has 13 residues. Trimming cost V 1 base and J 8 bases, with 8 bases left between them. Germline CDR1 LGHDT, CDR2 YNNKEL (reference sequence). The CDR3: CASSQVEGEKLFF. The CDR3 nucleotides are TGTGCCAGCAGCCAAGTGGAAGGGGAAAAACTGTTTTTT.

The J gene is TRBJ1-1, the V gene TRBV19; D possibly corresponds to TRBD1 (6 bases). Germline V gene sequence: CDR1 LNHDA, CDR2 SQIVND (reference sequence). The CDR3 length is 15 residues. V was cut by 3 bases and J by 0 bases, with 11 bases left in between. The CDR3 loop reads CASSIRWTVNTEAFF. DNA of the CDR3: TGTGCCAGTAGTATTCGCTGGACAGTGAACACTGAAGCTTTCTTT.

This clone was observed a single time. The chain has TRBV6-5 and TRBJ2-4; weak D call: TRBD1 (5 bases). Germline V gene data show CDR1 as MNHEY and CDR2 as SVGAGI. The CDR3 spans 14 residues. V lost 10 bases, J lost 1 base, and 14 bases lay in between. CDR3 sequence: CATVPPGAKNIQYF. CDR3 bases: TGTGCCACTGTCCCTCCAGGGGCCAAAAACATTCAGTACTTC.

The chain is built from TRBV5-1 and TRBJ1-1, with no clear D. The germline gives CDR1 SGHRS, CDR2 YFSETQ. Trimming stripped 0 bases from V and 1 base from J, with 7 bases between. The CDR3 is 14 amino acids. The CDR3 here is CASSLEHQNTEAFF. CDR3 nucleotides: TGCGCCAGCAGCTTGGAACACCAGAACACTGAAGCTTTCTTT.

J is TRBJ1-4 and V is TRBV6-6; D is unresolved. The CDR3 length is 13 residues. In germline, CDR1 is MNHNY, CDR2 SVGAGI (reference sequence). V was pared by 6 bases and J by 8 bases, with 13 bases between. The CDR3 loop reads CASSLLAEEKLFF. The CDR3 DNA is TGTGCCAGCAGCCTACTGGCGGAGGAAAAACTGTTTTTT.

The chain uses TRBV7-2 and TRBJ1-2, with D possibly matching TRBD1 (5 bases). Looked up from germline, CDR1 is SGHTA and CDR2 is FQGNSA. Trimming removed 5 bases from V and 5 bases from J, with 9 bases in between. The CDR3 totals 12 residues. CDR3 bases: TGTGCCAGCAGCAACTCAGGGTATGGCTACACCTTC. Protein product: CASSNSGYGYTF.